Listed below are T cell receptor beta chains from one sample, sequenced in a study of CD8 T cells in Susac syndrome. MiXCR was run by TCRdb on the immunoSEQ multiplex PCR reads, yielding one entry per CDR3 protein. Seen here are 300,000 to 350,000 distinct CDR3 sequences, around 92% observed once, and the top ten hold about 0.063%. Source material: CD4+ T cells from PBMCs. The receptors here all came from a human donor with multiple sclerosis. The CDR3 runs from the conserved cysteine through the conserved F or W. Fields, in order: J gene, D gene, clone size, V gene, CDR3 DNA, CDR3 protein. A D gene is named only where the DNA matches it firmly. The size field is filled for only some rows; it gives once, few, many or a size class.

TRBJ1-1	TRBD1	NA	TRBV6-5	TGTGCCAGCAGTTACCTAACCCGGCCAGGGGGCCCGGACGGTGAAGCTTTCTTT	CASSYLTRPGGPDGEAFF
TRBJ1-2	NA	NA	TRBV7-9	TGTGCCAGCAGCTGGGGCCAAGATGGCTACACCTTC	CASSWGQDGYTF
TRBJ2-2	NA	NA	TRBV3-1	TGTGCCAGCAGATTTGCGCAGGGTCACGGGGAGCTGTTTTTT	CASRFAQGHGELFF
TRBJ1-1	NA	NA	TRBV23-1	TGCGCCAGCAGTCAAGAGGAAGCTTTCTTT	CASSQEEAFF
TRBJ2-5	NA	few	TRBV18	TGTGCCAGCTCACCCTCGGGCCGCGGGGAGACCCAGTACTTC	CASSPSGRGETQYF
TRBJ1-2	TRBD1	NA	TRBV5-1	TGCGCCAGCAGCTTGGACGGGACAGTGAGTAACTATGGCTACACCTTC	CASSLDGTVSNYGYTF
TRBJ2-2	TRBD2	NA	TRBV2	TGTGCCAGCAGTGAATATGACGGGAGGCTCACCGGGGAGCTGTTTTTT	CASSEYDGRLTGELFF
TRBJ2-1	NA	NA	TRBV30	TGTGCCTGGAGCCCCCATGTTAGTATAGGCGGGGGCCCGCTCTCCTACAATGAGCAGTTCTTC	CAWSPHVSIGGGPLSYNEQFF
TRBJ2-2	TRBD1	NA	TRBV12-3/TRBV12-4	TGTGCCAGCAGACGACAGGGAGAGGTCGGGGAGCTGTTTTTT	CASRRQGEVGELFF
TRBJ2-5	TRBD2	NA	TRBV7-6	TGTGCCAGCAGCTGGACTAGCGGGAGGCAAGAGACCCAGTACTTC	CASSWTSGRQETQYF
TRBJ2-7	NA	NA	TRBV27	TGTGCCAGCAGTCCCTCTGTGGAGGGAGCGGGCTACGAGCAGTACTTC	CASSPSVEGAGYEQYF
TRBJ1-5	NA	NA	TRBV19	TGTGCCAGTAGTATGGGGGGGCGTCAGCCCCAGCATTTT	CASSMGGRQPQHF
TRBJ2-6	NA	NA	TRBV9	TGTGCCAGCAGCGCCGACGGATACTCTGGGGCCAACGTCCTGACTTTC	CASSADGYSGANVLTF
TRBJ2-6	TRBD1	NA	TRBV5-1	TGCGCCAGCAGCTCTTGGACAGGGGCCAGCTCTGGGGCCAACGTCCTGACTTTC	CASSSWTGASSGANVLTF
TRBJ2-1	NA	once	TRBV4-1	TGCGCCAGCAGCCAAGTGGGACGGGCGACCTACAATGAGCAGTTCTTC	CASSQVGRATYNEQFF
TRBJ1-1	NA	few	TRBV7-9	TGTGCCAGCAGCTTTGCCACTGAAGCTTTCTTT	CASSFATEAFF
TRBJ2-3	NA	NA	TRBV18	TGTGCCAGCTCACCTGGGAACGGTCACGATACGCAGTATTTT	CASSPGNGHDTQYF
TRBJ2-1	NA	NA	TRBV2	TGTGCCAGCAGCACTGAGGGGACCTCCTACAATGAGCAGTTCTTC	CASSTEGTSYNEQFF
TRBJ2-5	NA	NA	TRBV5-1	TGCGCCGGCCACGAGGGGACCCAGTACTTC	CAGHEGTQYF
TRBJ2-5	TRBD1	NA	TRBV19	TGTGCCAGTAGTAGGACAGGGGAGAGGGAGACCCAGTACTTC	CASSRTGERETQYF
TRBJ2-2	NA	NA	TRBV15	TGTGCCACCAGCTTACAAGCCGGGCGGATGAACACCGGGGAGCTGTTTTTT	CATSLQAGRMNTGELFF
TRBJ2-1	NA	NA	TRBV7-6	TGTGCCAGCAGCTTTGATTATTACAATGAGCAGTTCTTC	CASSFDYYNEQFF
TRBJ1-2	TRBD1	few	TRBV19	TGTGCCAGTAGTCTTGGACAGGGTGGTGGCTACACCTTC	CASSLGQGGGYTF
TRBJ2-1	TRBD2	NA	TRBV7-9	TGTGCCAGCAGCTTTCGGACTAGCGGGAGTGGAAATGAGCAGTTCTTC	CASSFRTSGSGNEQFF
TRBJ1-1	NA	NA	TRBV9	TGTGCCAGCAGCGTTTCCAATCGGGGGCACACTGAAGCTTTCTTT	CASSVSNRGHTEAFF